The 17 T cell receptor beta chains below all came from one sample that was sequenced in a study of Graves' ophthalmopathy and Graves' hyperthyroidism. Amplifying from RNA transcripts, the study obtained TCR beta CDR3 regions. An opening RT-PCR round employed HTBI primers and preceded a second-round multiplex PCR. MiXCR was run by TCRdb on the multiplex PCR reads, yielding one entry per CDR3 protein. The sample contains about 620,000 distinct CDR3 sequences, about a fifth of which appear only once. The source material was peripheral blood. These receptors were obtained from a woman between 18 and 29 years old with stable Graves' hyperthyroidism. Some clones in this sample may be carry-over from other donors' samples.

This clonotype was counted ten times or more. This chain uses TRBV7-9 with TRBJ1-1; 7 bases agree with TRBD1. The V and J ends lost 5 bases and 1 base, in that order; junction bases with no gene match: 4. Germline assignment: CDR1 SEHNR and CDR2 FQNEAQ (reference sequence). The CDR3 length is 14 residues. The CDR3 sequence: CASSIRDRNTEAFF. The CDR3 DNA is TGTGCCAGCAGCATAAGGGACAGGAACACTGAAGCTTTCTTT.

Many counts were recorded for this clonotype. This chain links TRBV7-9 with TRBJ2-7; 9 bases agree with TRBD1. This CDR3 is 15 amino acids long. The V gene end was trimmed by 6 bases and the J gene end by 5 bases; junction bases not matched to a gene: 11. Germline V CDR1 and CDR2: SEHNR, FQNEAQ (reference sequence). The CDR3 protein is CASRPSDRGRNEQYF. The CDR3 bases are TGTGCCAGCAGACCTTCGGACAGGGGTCGGAACGAGCAGTACTTC. Filled out from reference TRBV7-9 and TRBJ2-7, the complete variable domain reads DTGVSQNPRHKITKRGQNVTFRCDPISEHNRLYWYRQTLGQGPEFLTYFQNEAQLEKSRLLSDRFSAERPKGSFSTLEIQRTEQGDSAMYLCASRPSDRGRNEQYFGPGTRLTVT.

The V gene is TRBV5-4, the J gene TRBJ2-2, with 10 bases lining up with TRBD2. CDR1 and CDR2 (germline): SGHNT, YYREEE (reference sequence). The CDR3 extends over 17 amino acids. Trimming at V came to 0 bases and at J to 4 bases, leaving 6 bases not matched to a gene. This CDR3 reads CASSLGTSGIFTGELFF. The CDR3 region has the DNA TGTGCCAGCAGCTTGGGAACTAGCGGGATCTTCACCGGGGAGCTGTTTTTT.

This clonotype was picked up many times. The rearrangement links TRBV28 to TRBJ2-7; possibly TRBD1 or TRBD2 for D (5 bases each). Trimming took off 5 bases at V and 2 bases at J, with 13 bases between the two ends. The CDR3 spans 14 residues. Germline assignment: CDR1 MDHEN and CDR2 SYDVKM. The CDR3 nucleotides are TGTGCCAGCAGTCCCTCGGGGCGAACCTACGAGCAGTACTTC. It yields the protein CASSPSGRTYEQYF.

This clonotype appeared many times. The chain is built from TRBV6-1 and TRBJ2-5, with 9 bases aligning to TRBD1. CDR3 length: 13 amino acids. Germline values: CDR1 MNHNS, CDR2 SASEGT. After removal of 6 bases from V and 8 bases from J, the junction contained 7 bases not matched to a gene. This CDR3 reads CASRQGAQDTQYF. For the CDR3, the DNA is TGTGCCAGCAGACAGGGGGCGCAGGACACCCAGTACTTC.

Details on this clonotype: A much larger clone sits a single nucleotide away, making a read error possible. The chain has TRBV6-1 and TRBJ2-2; the D gene is possibly TRBD2 (5 bases). CDR3 length: 12 amino acids. In germline, CDR1 is MNHNS, CDR2 SASEGT. The CDR3 DNA reads as TGTGCCAGCAGTAGAGTTGCCGGGGAGCTGTGTTTT. It translates to CASSRVAGELCF.

This clonotype was detected many times. The rearrangement links TRBV11-2 to TRBJ2-7, with 8 positions matching TRBD1. The length of the CDR3 is 17 residues. J gave up 2 bases and V 0 bases, and 9 bases lay outside the gene matches. Germline V lookup: CDR1 SGHAT, CDR2 FQNNGV. The CDR3 is CASSLDGSGTGPYEQYF. The CDR3 DNA reads TGTGCCAGCAGCTTAGACGGTTCGGGGACAGGCCCCTACGAGCAGTACTTC.

The V and J genes are TRBV6-2 or TRBV6-3 and TRBJ2-5; 11 nucleotides match TRBD2. The CDR3 sequence is 16 residues long. V lost 2 bases and J lost 3; bases outside the gene matches: 5. The germline CDR1 and CDR2 sequences are MNHEY and SVGEGT. CDR3 region: CASSYGTSGPKETQYF. CDR3 coding DNA: TGTGCCAGCAGTTACGGGACTAGCGGCCCGAAAGAGACCCAGTACTTC.

This clonotype was recorded many times. The chain couples TRBV12-3 or TRBV12-4 to TRBJ2-7, with D perhaps TRBD2 (6 bases). The CDR3 extends over 14 amino acids. Trimming removed 4 bases at V and 5 bases at J, with 15 bases between. The CDR3 DNA sequence: TGTGCCAGCAGTTACCGATCGGGGGAGGACGAGCAGTACTTC. Translation gives CASSYRSGEDEQYF.

In its sample, this clonotype was seen a few times. The rearrangement links TRBV6-1 to TRBJ1-1, with 10 positions matching TRBD1. V was clipped by 3 bases and J by 3 bases; unmatched bases: 4. The germline gives CDR1 MNHNS, CDR2 SASEGT. The CDR3 extends over 15 amino acids. The CDR3, as DNA: TGTGCCAGCAGTGAGACAGGGGGCACCTACACTGAAGCTTTCTTT. Its protein product is CASSETGGTYTEAFF.

This chain links TRBV20-1 with TRBJ1-5; D remains ambiguous. The CDR3 extends over 13 amino acids. Trimming took off 4 bases at V and 0 bases at J, with 7 bases between the two ends. From germline, CDR1 is DFQATT and CDR2 SNEGSKA (reference sequence). This CDR3 is CSAILGSNQPQHF. The CDR3 coding sequence is TGCAGTGCTATTTTGGGTAGCAATCAGCCCCAGCATTTT.

Regarding this clonotype: A read error may be the cause here, since a much bigger clone is one base away. This chain joins TRBV28 and TRBJ1-1; weak D call: TRBD1 (5 bases). In germline, CDR1 is MDHEN, CDR2 SYDVKM. This CDR3 region has 13 residues. This CDR3 reads CASSWGPYTEACF. DNA for the CDR3: TGTGCCAGCAGTTGGGGCCCGTACACTGAAGCTTGCTTT.

As to this clonotype: Given a much more abundant clone one base away, this may be a read error. The V call is TRBV13, the J call TRBJ2-5, with D hard to call. Germline V gives CDR1 PRHDT, CDR2 FYEKMQ (reference sequence). This CDR3 has 12 residues. V was shortened by 5 bases and J by 0 bases, with 4 bases between the two germline ends. This CDR3 is CASSKNQETQYF. As DNA, the CDR3 is TGTGCCAGCAGCAAAAACCAAGAGACCCAGTACTTC. Drawing the rest from reference TRBV13 and TRBJ2-5, the complete variable domain is AAGVIQSPRHLIKEKRETATLKCYPIPRHDTVYWYQQGPGQDPQFLISFYEKMQSDKGSIPDRFSAQQFSDYHSELNMSSLELGDSALYFCASSKNQETQYFGPGTRLLVL.

The V gene is TRBV6-5, the J gene TRBJ1-3, with D perhaps matching TRBD1 (6 bases). The germline gives CDR1 MNHEY, CDR2 SVGAGI. V gave up 0 bases and J gave up 4 bases, with 13 bases separating them. The CDR3 length is 16 residues. Here the CDR3 DNA reads TGTGCCAGCAGTTACTCGGGTCCAGGGGAAGGAAACACCATATATTTT. Encoded protein: CASSYSGPGEGNTIYF.

CDR3 amino acids: CSTATTGRETQYF. As DNA, the CDR3 is TGCAGCACGGCGACAACAGGGCGGGAGACCCAGTACTTC. The chain employs TRBV29-1 and TRBJ2-5; TRBD1 might be the D (6 bases). V shed 8 bases and J shed 5 bases, with 18 bases lying between them. The CDR3 length is 13 residues. Germline CDR1 reads SQVTM; CDR2 reads ANQGSEA.

This clonotype was counted many times. The chain recombines TRBV20-1 with TRBJ1-5; maybe TRBD1 (6 bases). CDR1 DFQATT and CDR2 SNEGSKA come from the germline V gene (reference sequence). This CDR3 has 12 residues. Trimming stripped 3 bases from V and 4 bases from J, with 7 bases between. In DNA, the CDR3 is TGCAGTGCTAGTACAGGGAATCAGCCCCAGCATTTT. It codes for CSASTGNQPQHF.

This clonotype has ten or more counts. The chain combines TRBV10-3 with TRBJ1-5; the D is unclear. The V and J ends lost 3 bases and 1 base respectively, with 10 bases between them. The germline gives CDR1 ENHRY, CDR2 SYGVKD. The CDR3 loop spans 15 amino acids. CDR3 region: CAISEGGKSNQPQHF. CDR3 DNA sequence: TGTGCCATCAGTGAAGGAGGCAAAAGCAATCAGCCCCAGCATTTT.